This TCR beta chain was sequenced in a study of shared clonotypes between healthy human individuals. Study summary: The donor pool was made up of two women and a few men aged 18 to 49.

Nashville, Tennessee was home to all donors, each a Caucasian adult. CD45RA-negative memory and CD45RA+ naive subsets were split from the CD4+ cells. CDR1 is SGHAT and CDR2 is FQDESV in the germline V gene (reference sequence). Trimming pared 4 bases from V and 5 bases from J, leaving 14 bases between. CDR3 size: 14 residues. Under the authors' procedure: Filtering was not the same, since immunoSEQ gave junction-only sequences without quality scores. Repertoires were generated with immunoSEQ multiplex PCR, while TCRdb's copy carries only in-frame clones and drops some. For V, J and clone size, that table is used; D and trimming come from the DNA. The sample carries roughly 2.2 million clones, 80% to 95% recorded once.

The sample consisted of naive CD4+ T cells from PBMCs. The sample's subset: CD45RA+ positively selected. The clonotype originates from a man aged 18 to 30 in good health. Some clones in this sample may be carry-over from other donors' samples. The genes are TRBV11-1 and TRBJ2-5; either TRBD1 or TRBD2 may supply D (5 bases each). The DNA of the CDR3 is TGTGCCAGCAGCTCAACCGGGACGGGGGAGACCCAGTACTTC. Translated, it gives CASSSTGTGETQYF.